This record looks at one TCR beta chain sequence and its context. Its antigen is still unknown. Germline lookup yields CDR1 LNHDA and CDR2 SQIVND (reference sequence). Unmatched junction bases numbered 4, after V lost 4 bases and J lost 4 bases. CDR3 length: 14 residues. Researchers prepared the TCRbeta library using unique molecular identifiers, the study reports. TCRdb ran MiXCR on the PCR reads and lists one entry per CDR3 protein. This table has about 980,000 distinct CDR3 sequences, about 29% appearing once. The data are from a study of T-cell reconstitution after alpha-beta-depleted transplantation in children. Study-level results: Several hundred expanded graft clones reportedly supplied alpha-beta T cells about two months after transplant.

This chain joins TRBV19 and TRBJ2-5, with 9 nucleotides matching TRBD2. Sequencing used PBMCs, mostly from graft donor cells, obtained 360 days after TCRalphabeta/CD19-depleted stem cell transplant. The clonotype originates from a boy less than two years old who had a stem cell transplant for SCID, so the T cells may come from the graft donor. The CDR3 spells CASSKRGAIETQYF. The CDR3, as DNA: TGTGCCAGTAGTAAGCGGGGGGCGATAGAGACCCAGTACTTC.